These T cell receptor beta chains were read from a single sample in a study of post-analysis software for immune sequencing data. In TCRdb, the PCR reads were re-called with MiXCR into one record per CDR3 protein. The repertoire holds about 570,000 distinct CDR3 sequences, less than 40% seen once, with 6% in the top ten. Sequencing input: blood. Source of these receptors: a girl aged 2-17 years with multiple sclerosis. Each CDR3 is given with its conserved first and last residue. A D gene is named only where the DNA matches it firmly.

D,V,CDR3
.,TRBV12-3/TRBV12-4,CASSYGVSNQPQHF
.,TRBV20-1,CSTEPKPEQRYGYTF
.,TRBV29-1,CSVEEAVNYGYTF
.,TRBV28,CASISSSYNEQFF
.,TRBV7-2,CASSLHGGADTQYF
.,TRBV9,CASSVGPGDNQPQHF
.,TRBV5-6,CASTRLSGSYNEQFF
TRBD1,TRBV6-5,CASSYRQGAGYGYTF
.,TRBV4-1,CASSRLWVSFTGGYTF
TRBD1,TRBV5-1,CASRTTGEGNQPQHF
.,TRBV6-6,CASSYPSTRGEETQYF
.,TRBV20-1,CSARHLKGTEAFF
.,TRBV7-9,CAGIDAGRSFSGANVLTF
.,TRBV7-9,CASSRPGLAKNIQYF
.,TRBV20-1,CSAKSTNYGYTF
TRBD1,TRBV7-9,CASSSGQYQETQYF
.,TRBV28,CASSFGQDLGYTF
.,TRBV3-1,CASSQGWRGPTYNEQFF
.,TRBV4-1,CASSHTARNLYEQYF
TRBD2,TRBV20-1,CSAFWTRGGRLSRETQYF